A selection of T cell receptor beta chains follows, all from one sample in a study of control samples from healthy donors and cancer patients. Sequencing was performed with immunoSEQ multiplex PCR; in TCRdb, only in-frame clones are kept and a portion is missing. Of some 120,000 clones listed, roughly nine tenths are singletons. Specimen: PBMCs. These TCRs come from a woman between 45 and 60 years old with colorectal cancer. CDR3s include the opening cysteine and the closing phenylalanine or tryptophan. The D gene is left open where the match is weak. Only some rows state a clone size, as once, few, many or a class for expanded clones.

CASSQVPGTANSPLHF	TGTGCCAGCAGCCAAGTTCCGGGGACAGCTAATTCACCCCTCCACTTT	many	TRBD1	TRBV3-1/TRBV3-2	TRBJ1-6
CASSLGTSGGTQYF	TGCGCCAGCAGCTTGGGGACTAGTGGGGGTACGCAGTATTTT	NA	TRBD2	TRBV5-1	TRBJ2-3
CASSVGGPLNEQFF	TGTGCCAGCAGCGTAGGGGGGCCCCTCAATGAGCAGTTCTTC	NA	NA	TRBV9	TRBJ2-1
CATSRDSRTGEAFF	TGTGCCACCAGCAGAGATTCTCGGACAGGGGAAGCTTTCTTT	NA	TRBD1	TRBV15	TRBJ1-1
CASSSWTTNEKLFF	TGTGCCAGCAGCTCCTGGACAACTAATGAAAAACTGTTTTTT	NA	NA	TRBV5-6	TRBJ1-4
CASSFQGVIGKLFF	TGTGCCAGCAGTTTCCAGGGAGTAATTGGAAAACTGTTTTTT	NA	NA	TRBV6-2/TRBV6-3	TRBJ1-4
CASSRTGAEAFF	TGTGCCAGCAGCCGAACAGGGGCTGAAGCTTTCTTT	once	TRBD1	TRBV3-1/TRBV3-2	TRBJ1-1
CASSFTAGTNTGELFF	TGTGCCAGCAGCTTCACGGCGGGAACGAACACCGGGGAGCTGTTTTTT	NA	NA	TRBV7-9	TRBJ2-2
CASRRDISSSYEQYF	TGTGCCAGCAGGAGGGACATCTCGAGCTCCTACGAGCAGTACTTC	NA	NA	TRBV6-5	TRBJ2-7
CASSFSRGEQYF	TGTGCCAGCAGCTTTTCTCGCGGCGAGCAGTACTTC	NA	NA	TRBV11-3	TRBJ2-7
CASKRDRRFNQPQHF	TGTGCCAGCAAGAGGGACAGGAGATTCAATCAGCCCCAGCATTTT	once	TRBD1	TRBV27	TRBJ1-5
CASSLGGGPYEQYF	TGTGCCAGCAGCTTAGGAGGCGGTCCCTACGAGCAGTACTTC	once	NA	TRBV11-3	TRBJ2-7
CASSPRPSGSLTGELFF	TGTGCCAGCAGCCCTCGCCCTAGCGGGAGCCTCACCGGGGAGCTGTTTTTT	NA	TRBD2	TRBV7-3	TRBJ2-2
CASSLQETQYF	TGTGCCAGCAGTTTACAAGAGACCCAGTACTTC	NA	NA	TRBV12-3/TRBV12-4	TRBJ2-5
CASSSANQAHTEAFF	TGTGCCAGCAGCTCAGCAAATCAGGCGCATACTGAAGCTTTCTTT	once	NA	TRBV11-2	TRBJ1-1
CASNPSQSYEQYF	TGTGCCAGCAATCCATCACAATCCTACGAGCAGTACTTC	NA	NA	TRBV6-6	TRBJ2-7
CSVARSGNTIYF	TGCAGCGTTGCCAGATCTGGAAACACCATATATTTT	NA	NA	TRBV29-1	TRBJ1-3
CASSKEDRPTAYEQYF	TGCGCCAGCAGCAAAGAGGACAGGCCGACCGCCTACGAGCAGTACTTC	NA	TRBD1	TRBV5-1	TRBJ2-7
CASSPAPNYGYTF	TGTGCCAGCAGTCCGGCCCCTAACTATGGCTACACCTTC	NA	NA	TRBV28	TRBJ1-2
CASSSDRGGETQYF	TGTGCCAGCAGCTCGGACAGGGGCGGTGAGACCCAGTACTTC	NA	TRBD1	TRBV13	TRBJ2-5
CASSLPRASGAYEQYF	TGTGCCAGCAGCTTACCCCGGGCTAGCGGGGCCTACGAGCAGTACTTC	NA	TRBD2	TRBV11-2	TRBJ2-7
CASSPATGTSGYEQYF	TGTGCCAGCTCACCAGCAACAGGGACGTCGGGGTACGAGCAGTACTTC	NA	NA	TRBV18	TRBJ2-7
CASKPEYGEKLFF	TGTGCCAGCAAGCCGGAGTATGGGGAAAAACTGTTTTTT	NA	NA	TRBV2	TRBJ1-4
CASSRPRGDSSYEQYF	TGTGCCAGCAGCCGACCCCGCGGGGACAGCTCCTACGAGCAGTACTTC	NA	NA	TRBV7-6	TRBJ2-7
CASSMDRPNTGELFF	TGCGCCAGCAGCATGGACAGGCCGAACACCGGGGAGCTGTTTTTT	NA	TRBD1	TRBV5-1	TRBJ2-2
CASSSRNSRSSGTDTQYF	TGTGCCAGCAGCTCCCGGAATAGCAGGAGTTCAGGCACAGATACGCAGTATTTT	NA	NA	TRBV7-6	TRBJ2-3
CASSAPSGTHNSPLHF	TGTGCCAGCAGCGCCCCGTCGGGTACGCATAATTCACCCCTCCACTTT	NA	NA	TRBV7-9	TRBJ1-6
CASSHITDGTTYEQYF	TGTGCCAGCTCACATATTACAGACGGGACAACCTACGAGCAGTACTTC	NA	NA	TRBV18	TRBJ2-7
CASSFSALLAEAFF	TGTGCCAGCAGTTTTTCGGCACTCCTCGCTGAAGCTTTCTTT	NA	NA	TRBV27	TRBJ1-1
CASRPAGGTEAFF	TGCGCCAGCAGGCCAGCAGGGGGGACTGAAGCTTTCTTT	NA	TRBD1	TRBV5-1	TRBJ1-1
CASDPGRSYEQYF	TGTGCCAGCGACCCGGGACGCTCCTACGAGCAGTACTTC	NA	NA	TRBV10-3	TRBJ2-7
CAWSVQWVGSQETQYF	TGTGCCTGGAGTGTACAGTGGGTGGGGTCCCAAGAGACCCAGTACTTC	NA	NA	TRBV30	TRBJ2-5
CASSGNNRGGEQYF	TGTGCCAGCAGCGGAAACAACAGGGGCGGGGAGCAGTACTTC	NA	TRBD1	TRBV5-4	TRBJ2-7
CASSWTSTDTQYF	TGTGCCAGCAGTTGGACTAGCACAGATACGCAGTATTTT	NA	NA	TRBV28	TRBJ2-3
CASSRGFWRGDPTDTQYF	TGTGCCAGTAGTAGGGGTTTCTGGCGGGGGGACCCCACAGATACGCAGTATTTT	NA	TRBD2	TRBV19	TRBJ2-3
CAISEGGNSGNTIYF	TGTGCCATCAGTGAGGGCGGAAACTCTGGAAACACCATATATTTT	NA	NA	TRBV10-3	TRBJ1-3
CASSFTPEYGYTF	TGTGCCAGCAGTTTTACCCCGGAATATGGCTACACCTTC	NA	NA	TRBV12-3/TRBV12-4	TRBJ1-2
CASSEWQGASVDGTEAFF	TGTGCCAGCAGTGAATGGCAGGGGGCGAGTGTGGATGGCACTGAAGCTTTCTTT	once	TRBD1	TRBV25-1	TRBJ1-1
CASSQGQGREETQYF	TGTGCCAGCAGCCAGGGTCAGGGGCGCGAAGAGACCCAGTACTTC	once	NA	TRBV11-3	TRBJ2-5
CASSVGGAGTDTQYF	TGTGCCAGCAGCGTAGGGGGGGCGGGCACAGATACGCAGTATTTT	NA	NA	TRBV9	TRBJ2-3